This TCR beta chain was recovered during a study of blood T cells in healthy people across ages. Study results and limitations: Fewer expanded clones and more diversity marked long-lived versus aged donors. A strong correlation was found between TCR beta diversity and the percentage of naive T cells.

Extracted total RNA amounted to at least 6 micrograms for each sample. Trimming shortened V by 1 base and J by 5 bases, and 18 bases separated the two germline ends. Germline assignment: CDR1 DFQATT and CDR2 SNEGSKA (reference sequence). This CDR3 has 16 residues. This clonotype was seen more than once but under ten times. As yet, its antigen is unknown. Together with a sample-barcoded 5' primer, a J-beta primer mix was included in a second PCR lasting about 6 to 11 cycles. Every cDNA was tagged by a template-switch adaptor with 12 random nucleotides. Each CDR3 protein gets one entry after TCRdb re-called the 5' RACE reads with MiXCR. The sample lists roughly 730,000 distinct CDR3 sequences, roughly 56% seen once, with around a quarter in the top ten.

Material: blood. This sequence was found in a man aged 40-49 years in good health. The chain recombines TRBV20-1 with TRBJ1-5, with D perhaps matching TRBD1 (5 bases). The CDR3 DNA reads as TGCAGTGCTAGAGTAGGGGAGGGCAGGTCTGATCAGCCCCAGCATTTT. Translated: CSARVGEGRSDQPQHF.